Reported below is one T cell receptor beta chain. This CDR3 is 13 amino acids long. CDR1 is SGDLS, CDR2 YYNGEE, per germline. The V and J ends lost 0 bases and 4 bases respectively, with 7 bases between them. This sample stems from a study of blood T cell repertoires in COVID-19. Authors' methods: The authors estimated nucleated cell counts from reference gene primer amplification. Profiled with immunoSEQ multiplex PCR; TCRdb holds only in-frame clones, not every one. Clonal size and the V and J genes are those of that table, whereas D and trimming came from the DNA. The data contain 100,000 to 150,000 clones, about 86% of them seen just once; the ten biggest clones take up less than 20%.

Sequencing was done on a sample of peripheral blood. The chain combines TRBV9 with TRBJ1-1; no definite D call. The sequence was collected from a woman aged 45-59 years with acute or convalescent COVID-19. The CDR3 spells CASSVAGSTEAFF. CDR3 nucleotides: TGTGCCAGCAGCGTAGCCGGGAGCACTGAAGCTTTCTTT.